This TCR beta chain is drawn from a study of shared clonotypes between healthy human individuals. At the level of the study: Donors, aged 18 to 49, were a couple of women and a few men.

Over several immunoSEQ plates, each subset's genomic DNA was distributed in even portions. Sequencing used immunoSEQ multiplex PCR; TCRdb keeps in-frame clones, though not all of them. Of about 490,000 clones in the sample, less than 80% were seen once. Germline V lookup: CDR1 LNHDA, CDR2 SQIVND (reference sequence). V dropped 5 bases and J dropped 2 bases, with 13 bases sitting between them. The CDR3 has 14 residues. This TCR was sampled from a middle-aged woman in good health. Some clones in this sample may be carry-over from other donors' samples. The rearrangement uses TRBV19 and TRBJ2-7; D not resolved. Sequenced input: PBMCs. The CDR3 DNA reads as TGTGCCAGTAGTTTTCCGGGCCGTACCTACGAGCAGTACTTC. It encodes CASSFPGRTYEQYF.